The clone carrying this T cell receptor beta chain was seen ten or more times. This entry is derived from a study of T cells in Graves' hyperthyroidism and ophthalmopathy. Amplification targeted TCR beta CDR3 regions from RNA transcripts. A set of HTBI primers served as the primers for a first-round RT-PCR of the TCR CDR3. TCRdb analysed the multiplex PCR reads with MiXCR anew, one entry per CDR3 protein. The sample records 350,000 or so distinct CDR3 sequences, around a sixth being singletons. V lost 6 bases to trimming and J lost 7 bases, with 16 bases between them. Germline values: CDR1 LGHDT, CDR2 YNNKEL (reference sequence). CDR3 length: 13 residues.

The origin of this receptor is a woman aged 45-59 years with Graves' hyperthyroidism. The gene calls are TRBV3-1 and TRBJ2-7; possibly TRBD1 or TRBD2 for D (5 bases each). The specimen was blood. This chain's CDR3 is CASSGTGRTEQYF. CDR3 DNA: TGTGCCAGCAGTGGTACGGGGCGCACAGAGCAGTACTTC.